These 32 T cell receptor beta chains were sequenced from one sample in a study of type 1 regulatory T cells. TCRdb reprocessed the reads with MiXCR, giving one entry per CDR3 protein. This sample has more than 60,000 distinct CDR3 sequences; 62% occur once, and the top ten carry roughly 1.9%. What these receptors recognize is not known. The sample comprised cultured non-Tr1 T cells, either the whole culture or a sorted T cell fraction (not recorded which). These receptors all stem from a human donor in good health.

The rearrangement uses TRBV19 and TRBJ2-2; 7 positions match TRBD2. Trimming removed 5 bases from V and 4 bases from J; junction bases left unmatched: 10. There are 16 residues in the CDR3. The germline gives CDR1 LNHDA, CDR2 SQIVND (reference sequence). CDR3 DNA sequence: TGTGCCAGTAGTTCTTCGGCGGGAGAGGTCACCGGGGAGCTGTTTTTT. It yields the protein CASSSSAGEVTGELFF.

This clonotype was recorded once. J is TRBJ2-5 and V is TRBV28; no firm D call. The CDR3 is made up of 15 amino acids. V was cut by 4 bases and J by 1 base, with 13 bases left in between. CDR1 and CDR2 from the germline V gene are MDHEN and SYDVKM. The CDR3 coding sequence is TGTGCCAGCAGTTCGCCCAGTGTCCGCCAAGAGACCCAGTACTTC. Translation gives CASSSPSVRQETQYF.

This clonotype was detected only a few times. The genes are TRBV4-2 and TRBJ2-7, with 10 bases identical to TRBD2. CDR1 and CDR2 (germline): LGHNA, YNFKEQ. V was clipped by 0 bases and J by 1 base; unmatched bases: 15. The CDR3 sequence is 20 residues long. CDR3 sequence reads: CASSQDAGLADGVFSYEQYF. The CDR3, as DNA: TGTGCCAGCAGCCAAGATGCCGGACTAGCGGATGGGGTGTTTTCCTACGAGCAGTACTTC.

The chain links TRBV7-9 to TRBJ2-5; possibly TRBD1 or TRBD2 for D (5 bases each). Trimming pared 8 bases from V and 2 bases from J, leaving 33 bases between. From germline, CDR1 is SEHNR and CDR2 FQNEAQ (reference sequence). The CDR3 contains 20 residues. CDR3 coding DNA: TGTGCCAGCGGTGCCTTCCGGGGCCACCCTCAAACCCGTTTACAAGAGACCCAGTACTTC. It is translated as CASGAFRGHPQTRLQETQYF.

As concerns this clonotype: The junction shows a germline mismatch at one end, possibly a read error. This rearrangement joins TRBV4-3 to TRBJ2-2, with D hard to call. Germline CDR1 reads LGHNA; CDR2 reads YSLEER. This CDR3 comprises 14 residues. CDR3 coding DNA: TGTGCCAGCAGCCTCCGGGTCTACACCGGGGAGCTGTTTTTT. This gives the protein CASSLRVYTGELFF.

This chain connects TRBV5-1 to TRBJ2-7; 10 bases match TRBD1. J gave up 5 bases and V 0 bases, and 2 bases lay outside the gene matches. Germline CDR1 and CDR2: SGHRS and YFSETQ. The CDR3 runs to 14 residues. This CDR3 is CASSLGQGAHEQYF. CDR3 DNA sequence: TGCGCCAGCAGCTTGGGACAGGGGGCCCACGAGCAGTACTTC.

This clonotype is a singleton in its sample. CDR3 DNA sequence: TGTGCCAGTAGTATAGATCGAGTGGGACTAGCGGGCACAGATACGCAGTATTTT. Protein sequence: CASSIDRVGLAGTDTQYF. The chain carries TRBV19 and TRBJ2-3; 11 bases map to TRBD2. This CDR3 region has 18 residues. From germline, CDR1 is LNHDA and CDR2 SQIVND (reference sequence). The J segment lost 1 base and the V segment lost 0 bases, leaving 6 bases of the junction unmatched.

The chain combines TRBV18 with TRBJ2-7; TRBD2 matches 7 bases. Germline V gives CDR1 KGHSH, CDR2 LQKENI. This CDR3 is built from 12 residues. J gave up 6 bases and V 2 bases, and 1 base lay outside the gene matches. The CDR3 spells CASSPGGVEQYF. The CDR3 DNA reads as TGTGCCAGCTCACCAGGGGGGGTCGAGCAGTACTTC.

The chain is built from TRBV19 and TRBJ2-5; 9 bases fit TRBD2. The CDR3 runs 13 residues. The germline CDR1 and CDR2 sequences are LNHDA and SQIVND (reference sequence). With V trimmed by 8 bases and J by 1 base, 2 bases remained unmatched. The CDR3 nucleotides read TGTGCCAGTTCGACTAGCGGCCAAGAGACCCAGTACTTC. Translated: CASSTSGQETQYF.

This chain connects TRBV10-3 to TRBJ2-1; 10 bases line up with TRBD2. The V gene's germline CDR1 is ENHRY and CDR2 SYGVKD. V lost 10 bases to trimming and J lost 7 bases; unmatched junction nucleotides: 10. The CDR3 is 14 residues long. The CDR3 nucleotides are TGTGCCAGCAGACTAGCGGGCCCCGGGAATGAGCAGTTCTTC. Translating it yields CASRLAGPGNEQFF.

This clonotype has more than one count but fewer than ten. The chain carries TRBV12-3 or TRBV12-4 and TRBJ2-7; D gene unclear. This CDR3 has 14 amino acids. V was clipped by 1 base and J by 1 base, with 8 bases between them. In nucleotides, the CDR3 is TGTGCCAGCAGTTTAGGACTGGGGTCCTACGAGCAGTACTTC. Its translation is CASSLGLGSYEQYF.

The V call is TRBV27, the J call TRBJ1-1; TRBD1 is a possible D gene (5 bases). The germline V and J ends were trimmed by 7 bases and 1 base, with 13 bases remaining between them. Germline loops: CDR1 MNHEY, CDR2 SMNVEV (reference sequence). The length of the CDR3 is 14 residues. DNA for the CDR3: TGTGCCAGCAAGCCAAGGACACAGAACACTGAAGCTTTCTTT. This gives the protein CASKPRTQNTEAFF.

This clonotype was counted a few times. Written as DNA, the CDR3 is TGTGCCAGCAGCATGGGACTAGCGGGAGGGCCTGCCTACAATGAGCAGTTCTTC. This encodes CASSMGLAGGPAYNEQFF. The J gene is TRBJ2-1, the V gene TRBV5-4; TRBD2 aligns across 16 bases. CDR3 length: 18 residues. Losses at the gene ends were 4 bases for V and 2 bases for J; bases not matched to a gene: 6. Germline V gene data show CDR1 as SGHNT and CDR2 as YYREEE (reference sequence).

The chain is built from TRBV7-2 and TRBJ1-1; D might be TRBD1 (5 bases). V was pared by 4 bases and J by 7 bases, with 19 bases between. CDR1 and CDR2 (germline): SGHTA, FQGNSA. This CDR3 contains 15 residues. The CDR3 bases are TGTGCCAGCAGCTCTACCGACAGAATAATACGTGAAGCTTTCTTT. It specifies CASSSTDRIIREAFF.

A single count supports this clonotype. CDR3 sequence reads: CASSLFGTGSSYNSPLHF. The CDR3 DNA reads as TGTGCCAGCAGTTTGTTCGGGACAGGGAGCTCCTATAATTCACCCCTCCACTTT. The chain recombines TRBV12-3 or TRBV12-4 with TRBJ1-6; 9 bases are a match to TRBD1. With V trimmed by 3 bases and J by 0 bases, 6 bases remained unmatched. The CDR3 is made up of 18 amino acids.

CDR3 nucleotide sequence: TGCGCCAGCAGCCACCCTGGACAGGGGGGCACTGAAGCTTTCTTT. Translation: CASSHPGQGGTEAFF. The J gene is TRBJ1-1, the V gene TRBV4-1, with 10 bases aligning to TRBD1. With 3 bases clipped from V and 4 bases from J, the junction kept 5 bases outside the gene matches. Germline V gives CDR1 MGHRA, CDR2 YSYEKL. The CDR3 extends over 15 amino acids.

With respect to this clonotype: The conserved final phenylalanine or tryptophan is absent from the CDR3, which likely points to a read error. The chain recombines TRBV7-2 with TRBJ2-1; unclear D gene. This CDR3 is 15 amino acids long. Looked up from germline, CDR1 is SGHTA and CDR2 is FQGNSA. V was pared by 1 base and J by 7 bases, with 14 bases between. The DNA of the CDR3 is TGTGCCAGCAGCTTAGTCCTAGGCGGTAGGAATGAGCAGTTCTCC. It yields the protein CASSLVLGGRNEQFS.

The chain couples TRBV11-2 to TRBJ1-2; no firm D call. The length of the CDR3 is 14 residues. The germline V gene has CDR1 SGHAT and CDR2 FQNNGV. The V end was cut by 3 bases, the J end by 6 bases, with 14 bases between. CDR3 sequence: CASSFGRGIDGYTF. The CDR3 region has the DNA TGTGCCAGCAGCTTTGGCCGCGGAATCGATGGCTACACCTTC.

This chain uses TRBV7-3 with TRBJ1-2; D not certain. Germline CDR1 is SGHTA and CDR2 is FQGTGA. Between the trimmed V and J ends, which lost 0 bases and 8 bases, there was a span of 10 bases. CDR3 length: 13 amino acids. The CDR3 region is CASSLTPEGGYTF. In DNA, the CDR3 is TGTGCCAGCAGCTTAACGCCGGAGGGCGGCTACACCTTC.

V gene TRBV4-3 combines with J gene TRBJ1-5; D call uncertain. V lost 0 bases and J lost 2, with 8 bases in between. The CDR3 runs 15 residues. Germline assignment: CDR1 LGHNA and CDR2 YSLEER. The CDR3 reads CASSQEAGGNQPQHF. CDR3 sequence (DNA): TGCGCCAGCAGCCAAGAGGCTGGGGGCAATCAGCCCCAGCATTTT.

The J gene is TRBJ1-3, the V gene TRBV6-5; possible D gene TRBD1, 6 bases. Trimming removed 5 bases at V and 3 bases at J, with 14 bases between. Germline CDR1 reads MNHEY; CDR2 reads SVGAGI. The CDR3 sequence is 15 residues long. The CDR3 region is CASSPPAGVGNTIYF. The CDR3 bases are TGTGCCAGCAGTCCCCCGGCAGGGGTTGGAAACACCATATATTTT.

DNA of the CDR3: TGTGCCAGCAGTTTCCTGCGGGTCGTCCTTCTTGGGGCCAACGTCCTGACTTTC. Translation: CASSFLRVVLLGANVLTF. This chain links TRBV28 with TRBJ2-6; D might be TRBD2 (5 bases). V lost 3 bases, J lost 3 bases, and 18 bases lay in between. CDR1 and CDR2 (germline): MDHEN, SYDVKM. This CDR3 comprises 18 residues. The variable domain in full, with the rest retrieved from reference TRBV28 and TRBJ2-6, is DVKVTQSSRYLVKRTGEKVFLECVQDMDHENMFWYRQDPGLGLRLIYFSYDVKMKEKGDIPEGYSVSREKKERFSLILESASTNQTSMYLCASSFLRVVLLGANVLTFGAGSRLTVL.

This chain joins TRBV7-2 and TRBJ2-7; unclear D gene. The CDR3 has 15 residues. In germline, CDR1 is SGHTA, CDR2 FQGNSA. The V end lost 1 base, the J end lost 7 bases, and 17 bases lay between the germline ends. This CDR3 reads CASSLVLDPSQEQYF. The DNA for the CDR3 is TGTGCCAGCAGCTTAGTACTCGATCCTTCTCAAGAGCAGTACTTC.

The V and J genes are TRBV12-3 or TRBV12-4 and TRBJ2-7; D remains ambiguous. Trimming shortened V by 3 bases and J by 7 bases, and 10 bases separated the two germline ends. CDR3 length: 12 residues. The DNA of the CDR3 is TGTGCCAGCAGTTTCGGCTCGAGGGAGCAGTACTTC. Its protein product is CASSFGSREQYF.

The rearrangement joins TRBV6-7 to TRBJ1-5, with 8 bases identical to TRBD1. TRBV6-7 is noted as an ORF with a role that remains uncertain. After removal of 2 bases from V and 3 bases from J, the junction contained 6 bases not matched to a gene. The CDR3 runs to 16 residues. Here the CDR3 reads CASSYKRTGTNQPQHF. The CDR3 region has the DNA TGTGCCAGCAGTTACAAGAGGACAGGGACCAATCAGCCCCAGCATTTT.

This sequence joins TRBV24-1 and TRBJ2-2; no clear D gene. CDR1 KGHDR and CDR2 SFDVKD come from the germline V gene. V was cut by 8 bases and J by 7 bases, with 13 bases left in between. This CDR3 has 13 residues. The CDR3 nucleotides read TGTGCCACCACCGATTTGCCAAACGGGGAGCTGTTTTTT. Amino acid sequence: CATTDLPNGELFF.

The chain couples TRBV6-2 or TRBV6-3 to TRBJ1-4; 7 nucleotides align to TRBD1. Trimming at V came to 6 bases and at J to 7 bases, leaving 11 bases not matched to a gene. The CDR3 runs 15 residues. Germline CDR1 MNHEY, CDR2 SVGEGT. CDR3 amino acids: CASRADDRDTEKLFF. The CDR3 region has the DNA TGTGCCAGCAGGGCGGACGACAGGGACACTGAAAAACTGTTTTTT.

Turning to this clonotype: This may come from a read error, since a much larger clone is one base off. Since the CDR3 does not end with the conserved phenylalanine or tryptophan, this likely comes from a read error. V gene TRBV12-3 or TRBV12-4 combines with J gene TRBJ2-7; D is unclear. CDR3 length: 13 residues. Trimming shortened V by 3 bases and J by 7 bases, and 13 bases separated the two germline ends. CDR3 sequence reads: CASSFGMRLEQYL. The CDR3 DNA is TGTGCCAGCAGTTTTGGGATGCGTCTTGAGCAGTACCTC.

This clonotype was seen more than once but under ten times. This chain connects TRBV7-3 to TRBJ2-5, with D tentatively TRBD1 (6 bases). Germline values: CDR1 SGHTA, CDR2 FQGTGA. V was pared by 6 bases and J by 5 bases, with 13 bases between. This CDR3 has 13 amino acids. The DNA of the CDR3 is TGTGCCAGCAGTCAGGGGAGATGGGAGACCCAGTACTTC. It translates to CASSQGRWETQYF.

Details on this clonotype: The CDR3 does not end in the conserved phenylalanine or tryptophan, so this is likely a read error. This chain links TRBV12-3 or TRBV12-4 with TRBJ1-2; the D is unclear. This CDR3 is 14 amino acids long. Trimming removed 5 bases at V and 5 bases at J, with 15 bases between. The CDR3 DNA reads as TGTGCCAGCAGTCCTGGGGAGGGATTTTATGGCTACACCTCC. This translates into CASSPGEGFYGYTS.

The rearrangement links TRBV20-1 to TRBJ1-1, with 7 bases lining up with TRBD1. The CDR3 sequence is 17 residues long. Germline V gene lookup returns CDR1 DFQATT and CDR2 SNEGSKA (reference sequence). Unmatched junction bases numbered 11, after V lost 0 bases and J lost 1 base. CDR3 region: CSARDWARAGGNTEAFF. The CDR3 region has the DNA TGCAGTGCTAGAGATTGGGCCCGGGCAGGGGGGAACACTGAAGCTTTCTTT.

This chain joins TRBV6-1 and TRBJ2-5; D could derive from TRBD1 or TRBD2 (5 bases each). This CDR3 has 16 amino acids. CDR1 is MNHNS and CDR2 is SASEGT in the germline V gene. V dropped 6 bases and J dropped 4 bases, with 21 bases sitting between them. CDR3 residues: CASRGDLRRERETQYF. The CDR3, as DNA: TGTGCCAGCAGGGGGGATTTGAGAAGGGAACGAGAGACCCAGTACTTC.